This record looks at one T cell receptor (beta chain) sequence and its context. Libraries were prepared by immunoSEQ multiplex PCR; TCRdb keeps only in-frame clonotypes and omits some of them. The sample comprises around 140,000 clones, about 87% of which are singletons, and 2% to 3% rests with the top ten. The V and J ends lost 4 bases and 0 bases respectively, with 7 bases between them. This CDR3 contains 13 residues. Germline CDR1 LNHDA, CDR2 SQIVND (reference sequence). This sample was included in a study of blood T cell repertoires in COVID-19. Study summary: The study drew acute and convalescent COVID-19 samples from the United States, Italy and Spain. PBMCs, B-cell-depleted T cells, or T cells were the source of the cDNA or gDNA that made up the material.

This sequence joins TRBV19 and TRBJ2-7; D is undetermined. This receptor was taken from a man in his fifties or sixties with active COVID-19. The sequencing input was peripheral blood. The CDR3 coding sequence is TGTGCCAGTAGTAGTGGCCTCTCCTACGAGCAGTACTTC. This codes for CASSSGLSYEQYF.